The source of this TCR beta chain is a study of cytotoxic CD8 clonotypes in ibrutinib-treated CLL. About the research overall: Mean values per sample were 255,043 productive templates and around 96,000 productive rearrangements.

The V gene lost 1 base and the J gene lost 8 bases, with 17 bases spanning the gap. Per germline, CDR1 SGHNT and CDR2 YENEEA. The CDR3 runs 15 residues. General study results and limits: Lymph node repertoires were not studied, and sampling times were unmatched. Baseline clonality exceeded age-matched healthy donors and tracked circulating CD8+ T-cell counts.

About this clone: Its antigen is as yet unknown.

Data came from immunoSEQ multiplex PCR; TCRdb stores just in-frame clones and leaves some out. The sample includes around 70,000 clones, about nine tenths of them seen just once. The gene calls are TRBV11-3 and TRBJ1-2; possible D gene TRBD1, 5 bases. The sample in question was PBMCs, obtained after 12 months of ibrutinib treatment. This sequence originates from a human donor with chronic lymphocytic leukemia. The CDR3 reads CASSLGRDPPRGYTF. The CDR3 nucleotides read TGTGCCAGCAGCTTAGGCCGGGACCCTCCGAGAGGCTACACCTTC.